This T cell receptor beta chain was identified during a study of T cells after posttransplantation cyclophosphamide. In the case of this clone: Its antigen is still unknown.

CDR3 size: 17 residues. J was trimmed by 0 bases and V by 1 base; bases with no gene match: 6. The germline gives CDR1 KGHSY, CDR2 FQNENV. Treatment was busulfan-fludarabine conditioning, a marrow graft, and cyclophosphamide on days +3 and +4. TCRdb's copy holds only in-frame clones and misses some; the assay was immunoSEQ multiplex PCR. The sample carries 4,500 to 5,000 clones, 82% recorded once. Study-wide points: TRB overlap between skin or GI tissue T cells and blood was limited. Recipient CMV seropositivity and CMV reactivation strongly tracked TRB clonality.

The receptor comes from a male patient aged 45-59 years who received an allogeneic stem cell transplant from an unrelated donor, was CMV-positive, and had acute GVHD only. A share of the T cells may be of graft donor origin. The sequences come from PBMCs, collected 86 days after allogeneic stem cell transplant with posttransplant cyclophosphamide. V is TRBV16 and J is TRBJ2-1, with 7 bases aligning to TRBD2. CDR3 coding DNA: TGTGCCAGCAGCCAATTGGGACTATCTCGCTCCTACAATGAGCAGTTCTTC. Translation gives CASSQLGLSRSYNEQFF. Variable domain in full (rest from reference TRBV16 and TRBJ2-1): GEEVAQTPKHLVRGEGQKAKLYCAPIKGHSYVFWYQQVLKNEFKFLISFQNENVFDETGMPKERFSAKCLPNSPCSLEIQATKLEDSAVYFCASSQLGLSRSYNEQFFGPGTRLTVL.